What follows are 6 T cell receptor beta chains derived from one specimen sequenced in a study of tumor-infiltrating lymphocytes in primary liver carcinoma. cDNA specific to TCR beta was made from approximately 0.55 ug of total RNA, with a constant-region primer employed for priming. Construction of TCR beta libraries relied on three successive nested multiplex PCR rounds employing slightly modified ARM-PCR. Primers for the first two PCR rounds were TRBV1-TRBV30 forward primers and a C-beta reverse primer (approximately 10 cycles per round). One entry per CDR3 protein, called by TCRdb with MiXCR from the multiplex PCR reads. The sample carries 180,000 or so distinct CDR3 sequences, over 45% recorded once. Researchers drew blood RNA from unsorted whole blood and extracted germline DNA as well. The sample comprised peripheral blood. All receptors derive from a man aged 35 to 55 with primary liver carcinoma and hepatitis B virus infection.

The J gene is TRBJ1-1, the V gene TRBV4-1; no definite D call. This CDR3 region has 14 residues. Deletions cut 0 bases from V and 3 bases from J, with 8 bases between. CDR1 and CDR2 (germline): MGHRA, YSYEKL. CDR3 in amino acids: CASSQEGGYTEAFF. The CDR3 bases are TGCGCCAGCAGCCAAGAAGGTGGATACACTGAAGCTTTCTTT.

This chain links TRBV19 with TRBJ1-5, with D hard to call. Per the germline V gene, CDR1 is LNHDA and CDR2 is SQIVND (reference sequence). The ends were cut back, 4 bases at V and 7 bases at J, with 14 bases in the middle. The CDR3 is 14 amino acids. The CDR3 nucleotides are TGTGCCAGTAGTACCTCAGGATTCGGGCAGCCCCAGCATTTT. This translates into CASSTSGFGQPQHF.

With respect to this clonotype: The missing conserved phenylalanine or tryptophan at the end of this CDR3 makes a read error likely. It is unclear where the CDR3 begins or ends on the DNA, so no DNA is shown, and the CDR3 is as TCRdb lists it. The CDR3 region is CASSLTAGELSL. V and J are TRBV11-3 and TRBJ2-2; TRBD1, as called in the table, went unchecked against the DNA. The CDR3 adds up to 12 amino acids, both ends counted. CDR1 and CDR2 from the germline V gene are SGHNT and YENEEA.

This clonotype showed up just a few times. This chain connects TRBV12-3 or TRBV12-4 to TRBJ1-5; TRBD1 matches 9 bases. The V and J ends lost 6 bases and 5 bases, in that order; junction bases with no gene match: 8. This CDR3 is 15 amino acids long. CDR3 coding DNA: TGTGCCAGCAGCCTCGGGACAGGGAGTGATCAGCCCCAGCATTTT. Translating it yields CASSLGTGSDQPQHF.

Concerning this clonotype: At one end the junction does not follow the germline gene, possibly because of a read error. The V gene is TRBV11-2, the J gene TRBJ2-2, with 9 bases lining up with TRBD2. Per germline, CDR1 SGHAT and CDR2 FQNNGV. This CDR3 comprises 16 residues. The chain's CDR3 is CAISFGSGSLTGELFF. The CDR3 bases are TGTGCCATCAGCTTCGGTAGCGGGAGTCTCACCGGGGAGCTGTTTTTT.

To note about this clonotype: A much bigger clone sits one base away, suggesting this may be a read error. The genes are TRBV4-1 and TRBJ1-2; D remains unclear. This CDR3 has 14 residues. V dropped 4 bases and J dropped 7 bases, with 16 bases sitting between them. Germline assignment: CDR1 MGHRA and CDR2 YSYEKL. The CDR3 loop is CASSLEGPAFGYTF. The CDR3 DNA reads TGCGCCAGCAGCCTAGAGGGCCCGGCGTTTGGCTACACCTTC.